Listed below are T cell receptor beta chains from one sample, sequenced in a study of blood T cell repertoires in COVID-19. This table comes from immunoSEQ multiplex PCR, and its TCRdb copy is limited to in-frame clones, with some not included. The profile covers a few hundred thousand clones, with around 90% appearing a single time and more than 7.5% taken by the ten largest. Input material: peripheral blood. Every receptor here comes from a man aged 18 to 29 with active or convalescent COVID-19. The CDR3 runs from the conserved cysteine through the conserved F or W. The order of the fields is V gene, CDR3 length, J gene, CDR3 protein.

>TRBV11-1|13|TRBJ1-1
CASSLTGNTEAFF
>TRBV5-6|15|TRBJ1-2
CASSPGTGEGNGYTF
>TRBV3-1/TRBV3-2|15|TRBJ2-5
CASSQTGGDQETQYF
>TRBV18|17|TRBJ2-6
CASSPGLAGAGANVLTF
>TRBV7-9|15|TRBJ1-6
CASSLGTSGDSPLHF
>TRBV14|16|TRBJ1-2
CASSQVWRQPLYGYTF
>TRBV2|16|TRBJ2-5
CASNPYLPSGKETQYF
>TRBV2|16|TRBJ1-1
CASSESLWHLNTEAFF
>TRBV9|16|TRBJ1-2
CASSGYSGSGTGGYTF
>TRBV2|18|TRBJ2-7
CASSEGWWTVLPRHEQYF
>TRBV2|14|TRBJ1-2
CASSDRTASYGYTF
>TRBV2|14|TRBJ1-3
CASSDTSSGNTIYF
>TRBV4-1|15|TRBJ2-5
CASSQDGQYQETQYF
>TRBV6-4|15|TRBJ2-7
CASSDPGTGVYEQYF
>TRBV5-5|18|TRBJ2-2
CASSLTLAFTKNTGELFF
>TRBV20-1|11|TRBJ1-5
CSAGGGRPQHF
>TRBV29-1|13|TRBJ2-7
CSVVGDRLYEQYF
>TRBV7-8|13|TRBJ1-2
CASSWTGDYGYTF
>TRBV23-1|14|TRBJ2-3
CASRCGGGTDTQYF
>TRBV18|15|TRBJ2-7
CASSRGEQGRNEQYF
>TRBV10-2|14|TRBJ1-4
CASSELQGNEKLFF
>TRBV7-2|14|TRBJ1-2
CASRSGTGDYGYTF
>TRBV11-2|14|TRBJ2-5
CASSTIRDSETQYF
>TRBV27|15|TRBJ2-5
CASSLYSAGQETQYF
>TRBV7-2|15|TRBJ2-7
CASSLSTDSAHEQYF
>TRBV27|15|TRBJ2-7
CASSLRQGHWYEQYF
>TRBV7-9|13|TRBJ1-2
CASSSAGPRGYTF
>TRBV5-4|14|TRBJ1-1
CASSLPGEGTEAFF
>TRBV7-6|15|TRBJ2-7
CASSRTSGDSYEQYF
>TRBV19|14|TRBJ1-5
CASSAGHSNQPQHF
>TRBV7-2|17|TRBJ2-5
CASSGLEERFFQETQYF